This is a list of T cell receptor beta chains from one sample in a study of technical replicates of blood from four donors. Assay used: immunoSEQ multiplex PCR; TCRdb lists only in-frame clones, some missing. The sample yields around 13,000 clones, around 86% seen once. Sequenced material: PBMCs. The receptors here all came from a human donor in good health. CDR3s include the opening cysteine and the closing phenylalanine or tryptophan. Each record gives: CDR3 length, clone size, J gene, D gene, V gene, CDR3 DNA, CDR3 protein. The D gene is left open where the match is weak. Only some rows state a clone size, as once, few, many or a class for expanded clones.

len: 17; abundance: NA; j_gene: TRBJ2-1; d_gene: TRBD2; v_gene: TRBV2; CDR3nt: TGTGCCAGCAGTGAAGGTGGGGGACTAGCGGCCGAGGGTGAGCAGTTCTTC; CDR3aa: CASSEGGGLAAEGEQFF
len: 13; abundance: NA; j_gene: TRBJ1-5; d_gene: NA; v_gene: TRBV12-2; CDR3nt: TGTGCACCAACCCCCCGCGGCAATCAGCCCCAGCATTTT; CDR3aa: CAPTPRGNQPQHF
len: 14; abundance: once; j_gene: TRBJ1-1; d_gene: TRBD1; v_gene: TRBV12-5; CDR3nt: TGTGCTAGTGGTTTAGGGACAGGGGCCTCTGAAGCTTTCTTT; CDR3aa: CASGLGTGASEAFF
len: 14; abundance: NA; j_gene: TRBJ2-7; d_gene: NA; v_gene: TRBV7-8; CDR3nt: TGTGCCAGCAGCCCGACCCGGGACATTCGCGAGCAGTACTTC; CDR3aa: CASSPTRDIREQYF
len: 16; abundance: few; j_gene: TRBJ2-7; d_gene: TRBD1; v_gene: TRBV5-1; CDR3nt: TGCGCCAGCAGCTTCAACCCCAGGGGGTCTCACTACGAGCAGTACTTC; CDR3aa: CASSFNPRGSHYEQYF
len: 14; abundance: NA; j_gene: TRBJ2-2; d_gene: NA; v_gene: TRBV5-1; CDR3nt: TGCGCCAGCAGCGACACCGTCACCACCGGGGAGCTGTTTTTT; CDR3aa: CASSDTVTTGELFF
len: 13; abundance: NA; j_gene: TRBJ1-5; d_gene: NA; v_gene: TRBV30; CDR3nt: TGTGCCTGGAGTGGGGGCGACGCTCAGCCCCAGCATTTT; CDR3aa: CAWSGGDAQPQHF
len: 19; abundance: NA; j_gene: TRBJ2-1; d_gene: TRBD2; v_gene: TRBV5-1; CDR3nt: TGCGCCAGCAGCTTGGGGCTAGCGGGATTCCTAAACTCCTACAATGAGCAGTTCTTC; CDR3aa: CASSLGLAGFLNSYNEQFF
len: 14; abundance: NA; j_gene: TRBJ2-3; d_gene: NA; v_gene: TRBV29-1; CDR3nt: TGCAGCCACGCCTGGACAGACTACACAGATACGCAGTATTTT; CDR3aa: CSHAWTDYTDTQYF
len: 15; abundance: once; j_gene: TRBJ2-7; d_gene: NA; v_gene: TRBV10-3; CDR3nt: TGTGCCATCAGTGAAGGAAGCGCCCGGGTGGGTGAGCAGTACTTC; CDR3aa: CAISEGSARVGEQYF
len: 14; abundance: NA; j_gene: TRBJ1-2; d_gene: NA; v_gene: TRBV7-9; CDR3nt: TGTGCCAGCAGTAATTTACAGGTTCCCTATGGCTACACCTTC; CDR3aa: CASSNLQVPYGYTF
len: 12; abundance: NA; j_gene: TRBJ2-1; d_gene: TRBD2; v_gene: TRBV30; CDR3nt: TGTGCCTGGACTCGAGCGGGATATGAGCAGTTCTTC; CDR3aa: CAWTRAGYEQFF
len: 18; abundance: NA; j_gene: TRBJ2-3; d_gene: TRBD2; v_gene: TRBV27; CDR3nt: TGTGCCAGCAGTTTATCGGTCGGTTTAGCGGGAACAGCAGATACGCAGTATTTT; CDR3aa: CASSLSVGLAGTADTQYF
len: 15; abundance: NA; j_gene: TRBJ2-1; d_gene: NA; v_gene: TRBV6-1; CDR3nt: TGTGCCAGCAGTGACCGGAGGGCCTCCTACAATGAGCAGTTCTTC; CDR3aa: CASSDRRASYNEQFF
len: 14; abundance: NA; j_gene: TRBJ2-1; d_gene: NA; v_gene: TRBV19; CDR3nt: TGTGCCAGTTCGGACAGGGCGGGGGTCAATGAGCAGTTCTTC; CDR3aa: CASSDRAGVNEQFF
len: 15; abundance: NA; j_gene: TRBJ1-4; d_gene: NA; v_gene: TRBV9; CDR3nt: TGTGCCAGCAGTGCCGTGGGCAGGTCTAATGAAAAACTGTTTTTT; CDR3aa: CASSAVGRSNEKLFF
len: 15; abundance: NA; j_gene: TRBJ2-1; d_gene: TRBD2; v_gene: TRBV11-2; CDR3nt: TGTGCCAGCAGCTCCCTCGGGACTAGCGACTCGCAGCAGTTCTTC; CDR3aa: CASSSLGTSDSQQFF
len: 14; abundance: once; j_gene: TRBJ1-2; d_gene: NA; v_gene: TRBV28; CDR3nt: TGTGCCAGCAGTATCGAACAGGAGACCTATGGCTACACCTTC; CDR3aa: CASSIEQETYGYTF
len: 14; abundance: NA; j_gene: TRBJ2-7; d_gene: NA; v_gene: TRBV28; CDR3nt: TGTGCCAGCAGTTTATTCCAGGTTCGGGGCGAGCAGTACTTC; CDR3aa: CASSLFQVRGEQYF
len: 14; abundance: few; j_gene: TRBJ2-7; d_gene: TRBD2; v_gene: TRBV6-1; CDR3nt: TGTGCCAGCAGTGAAGGGGGAGGGGCCTACGAGCAGTACTTC; CDR3aa: CASSEGGGAYEQYF
len: 18; abundance: NA; j_gene: TRBJ2-7; d_gene: TRBD2; v_gene: TRBV10-1; CDR3nt: TGCGCCAGCAGTGAAGGCGGCGCAGGACTAGCGGGAGGCTACGAGCAGTACTTC; CDR3aa: CASSEGGAGLAGGYEQYF
len: 16; abundance: NA; j_gene: TRBJ2-2; d_gene: NA; v_gene: TRBV5-1; CDR3nt: TGCGCCAGCAGCTTGAGCTTAGCGGAACACACCGGGGAGCTGTTTTTT; CDR3aa: CASSLSLAEHTGELFF
len: 16; abundance: NA; j_gene: TRBJ2-2; d_gene: TRBD1; v_gene: TRBV13; CDR3nt: TGTGCCAGCAGCGGGGCGGGACAGGGAGACACCGGGGAGCTGTTTTTT; CDR3aa: CASSGAGQGDTGELFF